This T cell receptor beta chain was profiled in a study of blood T cell repertoires in COVID-19. Looking at the study overall: Acute and convalescent COVID-19 samples came from the United States, Italy and Spain. The cDNA or gDNA used as material had been derived from T cells, B-cell-depleted T cells, or PBMCs.

CDR3 size: 17 residues. Trimming took 4 bases from V and 0 from J, leaving 16 bases between them. Germline CDR1 reads MDHEN; CDR2 reads SYDVKM. Original processing methods: Estimation of nucleated cell counts was performed using reference gene primer amplification. Libraries were prepared by immunoSEQ multiplex PCR; TCRdb keeps only in-frame clonotypes and omits some of them. V and J calls plus clone size are reproduced from that table; the DNA served to infer D and trimming. Counted here are under 300,000 clones, around four fifths occurring once; the ten biggest clones make up 4.6%. The sequence was collected from a man between 60 and 75 years old who had recovered from COVID-19. Source material: peripheral blood. This sequence joins TRBV28 and TRBJ1-3, with D perhaps TRBD1 (6 bases). The CDR3 DNA follows: TGTGCCAGCAGTTCCTACCTGACAGGCCACTCTGGAAACACCATATATTTT. Protein: CASSSYLTGHSGNTIYF.